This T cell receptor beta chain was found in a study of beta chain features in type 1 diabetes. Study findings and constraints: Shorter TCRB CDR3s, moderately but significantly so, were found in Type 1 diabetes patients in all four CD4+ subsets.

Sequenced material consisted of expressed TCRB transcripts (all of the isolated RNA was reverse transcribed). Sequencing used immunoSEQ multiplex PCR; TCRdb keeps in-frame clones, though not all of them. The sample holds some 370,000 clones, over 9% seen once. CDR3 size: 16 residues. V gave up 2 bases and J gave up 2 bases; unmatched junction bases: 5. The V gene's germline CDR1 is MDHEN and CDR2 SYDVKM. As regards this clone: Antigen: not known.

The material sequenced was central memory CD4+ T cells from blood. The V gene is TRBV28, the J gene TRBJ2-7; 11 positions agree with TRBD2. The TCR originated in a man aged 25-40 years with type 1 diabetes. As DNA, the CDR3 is TGTGCCAGCAGTTTAGCCGTAGCGGGAGGGACCTACGAGCAGTACTTC. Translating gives CASSLAVAGGTYEQYF.